This paragraph covers one T cell receptor beta chain sequence. Its antigen is undetermined. Lesional scalp tissue (obtained by punch biopsy) and peripheral blood were collected from alopecia areata patients. RNA extraction was followed by reverse transcription into cDNA, which acted as the sequencing template. Sequencing was performed with immunoSEQ multiplex PCR; in TCRdb, only in-frame clones are kept and a portion is missing. The profile shows about 12,000 clones, roughly three fifths of them singletons. These data belong to a study of CD8+ T cells in alopecia areata. Study observations and caveats: Normal scalp showed lower clonality than lesional scalp, especially alopecia totalis/universalis. The study also sequences resident alphabeta T cells of normal skin in scalp samples.

The sequencing input was skin. The clonotype comes from a human donor with alopecia areata.

CDR3 sequence (DNA): TGTGCCAGCAGCTTAGTACCGCGTGGCACAGATACGCAGTATTTT. Translated: CASSLVPRGTDTQYF. The V gene is TRBV7-2, the J gene TRBJ2-3; D not certain. The CDR3 totals 15 residues. The ends were cut back, 1 base at V and 1 base at J, with 9 bases in the middle. In germline, CDR1 is SGHTA, CDR2 FQGNSA. The complete variable domain, with remaining parts taken from reference TRBV7-2 and TRBJ2-3, reads GAGVSQSPSNKVTEKGKDVELRCDPISGHTALYWYRQSLGQGLEFLIYFQGNSAPDKSGLPSDRFSAERTGGSVSTLTIQRTQQEDSAVYLCASSLVPRGTDTQYFGPGTRLTVL.